These 3 T cell receptor beta chains came from one sample sequenced in a study of Graves' ophthalmopathy and Graves' hyperthyroidism. Amplification of TCR beta CDR3 regions used RNA transcripts. The first-round RT-PCR employed HTBI primers together with the Qiagen OneStep RT-PCR kit. A multiplex PCR was then performed as the second round. Each CDR3 protein gets one entry after TCRdb re-called the multiplex PCR reads with MiXCR. The sample has about 640,000 distinct CDR3 sequences, roughly two fifths seen once; the top ten hold 3.3%. The sequenced material came from peripheral blood. The receptor set was obtained from an adult man with Graves' ophthalmopathy.

This sequence joins TRBV10-3 and TRBJ2-5; TRBD2 matches 9 bases. CDR3 length: 17 residues. V lost 5 bases and J lost 5; bases outside the gene matches: 15. Germline CDR1 reads ENHRY; CDR2 reads SYGVKD. The CDR3 protein is CAISPAGAAGGRETQYF. The CDR3 DNA is TGTGCCATCAGTCCCGCGGGGGCAGCGGGGGGAAGGGAGACCCAGTACTTC.

The table lists this clonotype with many counts. The rearrangement uses TRBV7-8 and TRBJ1-6; TRBD1 aligns across 7 bases. Per germline, CDR1 SGHVS and CDR2 FQNEAQ. Unmatched junction bases numbered 14, after V lost 5 bases and J lost 10 bases. The CDR3 contains 16 residues. CDR3 nucleotides: TGTGCCAGCAGCCCGGCTCCCAGACAGGGTCTCTCACCCCTCCACTTT. Translating it yields CASSPAPRQGLSPLHF.

This clonotype was recorded once. The chain links TRBV10-3 to TRBJ2-6; TRBD2 might be the D (5 bases). The germline gives CDR1 ENHRY, CDR2 SYGVKD. V lost 0 bases to trimming and J lost 6 bases, with 6 bases between them. The CDR3 is made up of 14 amino acids. In DNA form, the CDR3 reads TGTGCCATCAGTGAGTCCGGGAAGGCCAACGTCCTGACTTTC. Amino acids: CAISESGKANVLTF.